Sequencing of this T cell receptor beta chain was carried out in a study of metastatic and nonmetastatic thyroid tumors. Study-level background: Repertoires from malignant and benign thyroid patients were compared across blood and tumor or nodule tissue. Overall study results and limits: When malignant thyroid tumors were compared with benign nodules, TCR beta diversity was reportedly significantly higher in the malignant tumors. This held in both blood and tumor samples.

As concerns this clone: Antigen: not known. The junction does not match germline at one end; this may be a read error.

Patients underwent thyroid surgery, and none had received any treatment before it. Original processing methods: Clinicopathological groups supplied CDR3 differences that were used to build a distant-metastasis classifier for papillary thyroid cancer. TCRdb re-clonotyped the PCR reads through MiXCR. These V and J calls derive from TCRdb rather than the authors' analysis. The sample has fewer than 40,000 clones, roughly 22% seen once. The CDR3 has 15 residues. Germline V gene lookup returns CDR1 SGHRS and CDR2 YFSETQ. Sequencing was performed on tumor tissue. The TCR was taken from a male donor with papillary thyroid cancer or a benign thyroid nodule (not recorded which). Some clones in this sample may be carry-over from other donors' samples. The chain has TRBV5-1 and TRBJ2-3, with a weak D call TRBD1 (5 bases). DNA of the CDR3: TGCGCCAGCAGCTCGGATAGGGGAAACCCAGATATGCAGTATTTT. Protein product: CASSSDRGNPDMQYF.